This passage covers 15 T cell receptor beta chains from one sample sequenced in a study of cytomegalovirus exposure and HLA in healthy donors. Vbeta (60) and Jbeta (13) primers were used in the PCR. Profiled with immunoSEQ multiplex PCR; TCRdb holds only in-frame clones, not every one. In total, the table holds 130,000 or so clones. The sequencing sample was made of PBMCs. Source of these receptors: a woman aged 18 to 35 in good health and CMV-seronegative.

J is TRBJ1-5 and V is TRBV7-2; 10 bases map to TRBD1. The J segment lost 6 bases and the V segment lost 5 bases, leaving 7 bases of the junction unmatched. CDR3 length: 15 amino acids. The germline gives CDR1 SGHTA, CDR2 FQGNSA. The CDR3 nucleotides are TGTGCCAGCAGCCAAGACAGGGGGCCAGGTCAGCCCCAGCATTTT. This encodes CASSQDRGPGQPQHF.

The chain has TRBV7-3 and TRBJ2-7; 8 bases agree with TRBD2. CDR3 length equals 13 residues. The trim removed 5 bases at V and 6 bases at J, leaving 6 bases unmatched. From germline, CDR1 is SGHTA and CDR2 FQGTGA. The CDR3 reads CASSLSGTREQYF. The CDR3 DNA sequence: TGTGCCAGCAGCCTTAGCGGGACCCGCGAGCAGTACTTC.

The chain is built from TRBV29-1 and TRBJ2-1; 7 positions match TRBD2. V was pared by 7 bases and J by 3 bases, with 9 bases of the junction left unmatched. This CDR3 spans 14 amino acids. CDR1 SQVTM and CDR2 ANQGSEA come from the germline V gene. CDR3 DNA: TGCAGCGCAGGCGATCGGGGGGACTACAATGAGCAGTTCTTC. This sequence encodes CSAGDRGDYNEQFF.

V gene TRBV5-1 combines with J gene TRBJ1-3; D remains ambiguous. Germline CDR1 SGHRS, CDR2 YFSETQ. This CDR3 contains 17 residues. The V gene lost 1 base and the J gene lost 2 bases, with 16 bases spanning the gap. The CDR3 DNA reads TGCGCCAGCAGCTTGTATGCTTTGGGCGAAGCTGGAAACACCATATATTTT. It yields the protein CASSLYALGEAGNTIYF.

This sequence joins TRBV14 and TRBJ1-5; TRBD1 agrees at 8 bases. V lost 0 bases, J lost 4 bases, and 11 bases stayed unmatched. The germline V gene encodes CDR1 SGHDN and CDR2 FVKESK. The CDR3 extends over 18 amino acids. The CDR3 here is CASSQDTTGAHTNQPQHF. CDR3 nucleotides: TGTGCCAGCAGCCAAGATACGACAGGGGCTCATACAAATCAGCCCCAGCATTTT.

The chain is built from TRBV30 and TRBJ2-4, with 12 positions matching TRBD2. CDR1 GTSNPN and CDR2 SVGIG come from the germline V gene (reference sequence). The CDR3 is made up of 14 amino acids. J was trimmed by 7 bases and V by 2 bases; bases with no gene match: 3. CDR3 nucleotide sequence: TGTGCCTGGAGTAGACTAGCGGGAGCTAACATTCAGTACTTC. Translating it yields CAWSRLAGANIQYF.

The V call is TRBV11-3, the J call TRBJ2-1, with 9 bases that match TRBD2. This CDR3 has 12 residues. V dropped 2 bases and J dropped 12; count of bases not matched to a gene: 2. Germline V gene data show CDR1 as SGHNT and CDR2 as YENEEA. The CDR3, as DNA: TGTGCCAGCAGCTTAAGCGGGAGGAGGCAGTTCTTC. It codes for CASSLSGRRQFF. Using reference TRBV11-3 and TRBJ2-1 for the parts outside the CDR3, the full variable domain is EAGVVQSPRYKIIEKKQPVAFWCNPISGHNTLYWYLQNLGQGPELLIRYENEEAVDDSQLPKDRFSAERLKGVDSTLKIQPAELGDSAVYLCASSLSGRRQFFGPGTRLTVL.

V and J are TRBV11-3 and TRBJ1-2; no clear D. CDR3 size: 15 residues. Trimming cost V 2 bases and J 3 bases, with 13 bases left between them. The germline V gene encodes CDR1 SGHNT and CDR2 YENEEA. The CDR3 is CASSLLGRGDYGYTF. Here the CDR3 DNA reads TGTGCCAGCAGCTTACTCGGGCGGGGAGACTATGGCTACACCTTC.

The V gene is TRBV7-2, the J gene TRBJ1-3; no clear D. The CDR3 spans 16 residues. V lost 5 bases to trimming and J lost 0 bases, with 14 bases between them. Germline CDR1 reads SGHTA; CDR2 reads FQGNSA. CDR3 nucleotide sequence: TGTGCCAGCAGCCGCTCCGGAGGGCCCTCTGGAAACACCATATATTTT. Translating gives CASSRSGGPSGNTIYF.

The chain recombines TRBV6-6 with TRBJ2-7, with 9 nucleotides matching TRBD2. This CDR3 contains 15 residues. The germline gives CDR1 MNHNY, CDR2 SVGAGI (reference sequence). The J segment lost 6 bases and the V segment lost 6 bases, leaving 12 bases of the junction unmatched. DNA of the CDR3: TGTGCCAGCAGGCAAGGACTAGCGCGACACGGCGAGCAGTACGTC. Amino acid sequence: CASRQGLARHGEQYV.

Comments on this clone: Germline and junction disagree at one end, which may indicate a read error. V usage is TRBV19 and J usage is TRBJ1-5; D not certain. Looked up from germline, CDR1 is LNHDA and CDR2 is SQIVND (reference sequence). The CDR3 has 13 residues. Here the CDR3 reads CASSIDGNQPQHF. The CDR3 region has the DNA TGTGCCAGTAGCATAGACGGGAATCAGCCCCAGCATTTT.

The chain uses TRBV18 and TRBJ2-3, with 9 bases lining up with TRBD1. Germline CDR1 KGHSH, CDR2 LQKENI. The CDR3 has 14 amino acids. V lost 7 bases and J lost 2; bases outside the gene matches: 4. CDR3 residues: CASCDRGDTDTQYF. The DNA of the CDR3 is TGTGCCAGCTGTGACAGGGGGGACACAGATACGCAGTATTTT.

The chain uses TRBV5-6 and TRBJ2-7; D gene uncertain. Looked up from germline, CDR1 is SGHDT and CDR2 is YYEEEE. The CDR3 is 13 amino acids. With 5 bases removed from V and 2 bases from J, the gap between germline ends came to 11 bases. In DNA, the CDR3 is TGTGCCAGCAGTGAAAGCGAAACCTACGAGCAGTACGTC. This translates into CASSESETYEQYV.

The chain has TRBV5-1 and TRBJ2-1, with D possibly being TRBD2 (5 bases). The ends were cut back, 1 base at V and 10 bases at J, with 15 bases in the middle. This CDR3 has 14 amino acids. The germline V gene encodes CDR1 SGHRS and CDR2 YFSETQ. The CDR3 sequence is CASSLLGILEEQFF. In nucleotides, the CDR3 is TGCGCCAGCAGCTTGCTCGGGATCCTCGAAGAGCAGTTCTTC.

The V gene is TRBV19, the J gene TRBJ2-1; no clear D gene. The CDR3 loop spans 15 amino acids. Between the trimmed V and J ends, which lost 3 bases and 6 bases, there was a span of 15 bases. Germline values: CDR1 LNHDA, CDR2 SQIVND (reference sequence). The CDR3 DNA reads TGTGCCAGTAGTATCCCCCTGTCCGGCGGCAATGAGCAGTTCTTC. Its protein is CASSIPLSGGNEQFF.